One and the same sample provided the 25 T cell receptor beta chains below, sequenced in a study of spatial heterogeneity in lung cancer. TCRdb re-called the 5' RACE reads with MiXCR, one entry per CDR3 protein. The sample records around 89,000 distinct CDR3 sequences, about 12% being singletons. Time point: sample taken at primary tumor resection. Sequencing was performed on PBMCs, taken at surgery. The receptors derive from a male donor with early-stage non-small cell lung cancer.

V is TRBV5-1 and J is TRBJ1-4; D unclear. The CDR3 runs to 14 residues. The V end was cut by 2 bases, the J end by 3 bases, with 8 bases between. Germline CDR1 and CDR2: SGHRS and YFSETQ. This chain's CDR3 is CASSFGRSNEKLFF. CDR3 nucleotide sequence: TGCGCCAGCAGCTTCGGCAGATCTAATGAAAAACTGTTTTTT.

This clonotype occurred once. This rearrangement joins TRBV5-6 to TRBJ2-6; D may be TRBD2 (5 bases). Germline CDR1 reads SGHDT; CDR2 reads YYEEEE. The V end was cut by 5 bases, the J end by 0 bases, with 18 bases between. This CDR3 has 18 residues. CDR3 coding DNA: TGTGCCAGCAGTCCGAGGGCAGGAGTTTACTCTGGGGCCAACGTCCTGACTTTC. Translated, it gives CASSPRAGVYSGANVLTF.

This clonotype was detected only a few times. The genes are TRBV6-2 or TRBV6-3 and TRBJ2-2; 8 bases agree with TRBD1. This CDR3 has 14 residues. V lost 5 bases, J lost 5 bases, and 4 bases stayed unmatched. Germline CDR1 MNHEY, CDR2 SVGEGT. The CDR3 region is CASSQGASTGELFF. CDR3 bases: TGTGCCAGCAGTCAGGGGGCGAGTACCGGGGAGCTGTTTTTT.

This clonotype has only a few counts. The chain combines TRBV7-2 with TRBJ1-4; D perhaps matches TRBD1 (5 bases). Deletions cut 5 bases from V and 0 bases from J, with 10 bases between. CDR1 SGHTA and CDR2 FQGNSA come from the germline V gene. This CDR3 spans 15 amino acids. This CDR3 reads CASSTMTATNEKLFF. The CDR3, as DNA: TGTGCCAGCAGCACAATGACAGCAACTAATGAAAAACTGTTTTTT.

This clonotype showed up just a few times. The V and J genes are TRBV7-2 and TRBJ2-2; possible D gene TRBD1, 5 bases. Germline CDR1 reads SGHTA; CDR2 reads FQGNSA. V was clipped by 5 bases and J by 6 bases, with 19 bases between them. CDR3 length: 16 residues. The CDR3 bases are TGTGCCAGCAGCGCTACAGGTTTTTTGATCCCCGGGGAGCTGTTTTTT. It translates to CASSATGFLIPGELFF.

This clonotype was found many times. The genes are TRBV28 and TRBJ2-7, with D tentatively TRBD1 (5 bases). Deletions cut 5 bases from V and 3 bases from J, with 8 bases between. The CDR3 covers 12 residues. CDR1 and CDR2 (germline): MDHEN, SYDVKM. The CDR3, as DNA: TGTGCCAGCAGTCCAGGGTTCTACGAGCAGTACTTC. Protein: CASSPGFYEQYF.

This clonotype occurred a few times. The genes are TRBV28 and TRBJ2-7, with a tentative D call TRBD2 (5 bases). Looked up from germline, CDR1 is MDHEN and CDR2 is SYDVKM. This CDR3 is 14 amino acids long. The V gene lost 1 base and the J gene lost 2 bases, with 9 bases spanning the gap. The CDR3 is CASSLLGRPYEQYF. Here the CDR3 DNA reads TGTGCCAGCAGTTTATTAGGGAGACCCTACGAGCAGTACTTC.

This clonotype has a count of ten or more. The rearrangement joins TRBV7-2 to TRBJ2-1, with D tentatively TRBD2 (5 bases). This CDR3 region has 14 residues. The V end lost 4 bases, the J end lost 3 bases, and 10 bases lay between the germline ends. Germline loops: CDR1 SGHTA, CDR2 FQGNSA. CDR3 bases: TGTGCCAGCAGCTCCCCGGGGAGCTACAATGAGCAGTTCTTC. Amino acids: CASSSPGSYNEQFF.

This chain joins TRBV21-1 and TRBJ2-2; no DNA check was done on the table's D call, TRBD1. TRBV21-1 is designated a pseudogene. This CDR3 has 17 residues. The CDR3 sequence: CASSSRRDRENTGELFF. Here the CDR3 DNA reads TGTGCCAGCAGCAGTAGGAGGGACAGGGAAAACACCGGGGAGCTGTTTTTT.

The chain combines TRBV20-1 with TRBJ2-1, with 10 bases fitting TRBD1. CDR3 length equals 16 residues. V lost 5 bases to trimming and J lost 1 base; unmatched junction nucleotides: 8. CDR1 and CDR2 (germline): DFQATT, SNEGSKA (reference sequence). DNA for the CDR3: TGCAGTGCTGGACCCCGGGACAGGGGTTCCTACAATGAGCAGTTCTTC. This sequence encodes CSAGPRDRGSYNEQFF.

The V gene is TRBV6-2 or TRBV6-3, the J gene TRBJ2-3; D gene uncertain. Trimming left V 0 bases short and J 5 bases short, with 15 bases between. Looked up from germline, CDR1 is MNHEY and CDR2 is SVGEGT. This CDR3 has 16 residues. The CDR3 nucleotides read TGTGCCAGCAGTTACTCGATTAGAAGGCCAGAAGATACGCAGTATTTT. This codes for CASSYSIRRPEDTQYF.

This clonotype was seen a few times. This rearrangement joins TRBV5-1 to TRBJ1-3; 7 bases line up with TRBD1. CDR1 is SGHRS, CDR2 YFSETQ, per germline. V lost 5 bases to trimming and J lost 2 bases; unmatched junction nucleotides: 10. The CDR3 has 16 amino acids. The chain's CDR3 is CASSLVEGATGNTIYF. CDR3 sequence (DNA): TGCGCCAGCAGTCTCGTAGAGGGGGCAACTGGAAACACCATATATTTT.

This clonotype came up a few times. This chain connects TRBV10-3 to TRBJ1-6; 7 bases are a match to TRBD1. Unmatched junction bases numbered 8, after V lost 8 bases and J lost 7 bases. This CDR3 comprises 14 residues. Germline V CDR1 and CDR2: ENHRY, SYGVKD. The DNA of the CDR3 is TGTGCCATCGGAAGCGGGACAGTCAATTCACCCCTCCACTTT. Translated, it gives CAIGSGTVNSPLHF.

This clonotype was recorded many times. The chain links TRBV7-9 to TRBJ2-7; D ambiguous. With 2 bases removed from V and 2 bases from J, the gap between germline ends came to 13 bases. This CDR3 region has 15 residues. Germline loops: CDR1 SEHNR, CDR2 FQNEAQ (reference sequence). This chain's CDR3 is CASSLSAYTPYEQYF. The CDR3 DNA reads as TGTGCCAGCAGCTTATCCGCCTATACCCCCTACGAGCAGTACTTC.

This clonotype was seen at least ten times. The J gene is TRBJ1-2, the V gene TRBV20-1, with TRBD1 identical over 10 bases. CDR1 is DFQATT, CDR2 SNEGSKA, per germline (reference sequence). The junction had 5 bases not matched to a gene; V was cut back by 2 bases and J by 2 bases. The CDR3 has 15 amino acids. CDR3 coding DNA: TGCAGTGCTAGAAGTGGGACAGGGGCAAACTATGGCTACACCTTC. This encodes CSARSGTGANYGYTF.

This chain joins TRBV6-2 or TRBV6-3 and TRBJ2-7; the match to TRBD1 covers 9 bases. J lost 2 bases, V lost 3 bases, and 5 bases had no gene match. Germline CDR1 and CDR2: MNHEY and SVGEGT. The CDR3 length is 15 residues. CDR3 residues: CASSYSTGGAYEQYF. The CDR3 DNA reads as TGTGCCAGCAGTTATTCGACAGGGGGAGCCTACGAGCAGTACTTC.

This clonotype was seen many times. V is TRBV29-1 and J is TRBJ2-7, with 8 bases aligning to TRBD1. The CDR3 loop spans 13 amino acids. From germline, CDR1 is SQVTM and CDR2 ANQGSEA. V trimming: 0 bases; J trimming: 6 bases; junction bases outside the gene matches: 4. CDR3 in amino acids: CSVEDDRGREQYF. CDR3 nucleotides: TGCAGCGTTGAAGACGACAGGGGACGCGAGCAGTACTTC.

The V and J genes are TRBV2 and TRBJ2-2; 14 nucleotides agree with TRBD2. The V segment lost 7 bases and the J segment 0 bases; nucleotides outside the gene matches: 10. This CDR3 spans 19 amino acids. Germline CDR1 and CDR2: SNHLY and FYNNEI. CDR3 protein: CASIPRLAGGFANTGELFF. In DNA form, the CDR3 reads TGTGCCAGCATACCGCGACTAGCGGGGGGGTTCGCGAACACCGGGGAGCTGTTTTTT.

Ten or more counts support this clonotype. V gene TRBV20-1 combines with J gene TRBJ2-1; D perhaps matches TRBD2 (6 bases). Trimming shortened V by 3 bases and J by 4 bases, and 13 bases separated the two germline ends. Germline CDR1 DFQATT, CDR2 SNEGSKA (reference sequence). This CDR3 is 14 amino acids long. CDR3 amino acids: CSARRDHLYNEQFF. CDR3 DNA sequence: TGCAGTGCTAGGCGGGACCACTTATACAATGAGCAGTTCTTC.

This chain uses TRBV20-1 with TRBJ2-3; 10 bases are a match to TRBD2. Germline-derived CDR1 and CDR2 are DFQATT and SNEGSKA (reference sequence). V trimming: 1 base; J trimming: 6 bases; junction bases outside the gene matches: 7. CDR3 length: 15 amino acids. CDR3 region: CSARGERGGPDTQYF. In nucleotides, the CDR3 is TGCAGTGCTAGAGGAGAGCGGGGGGGCCCGGATACGCAGTATTTT.

This clonotype turned up a few times. CDR3 sequence reads: CASSLRVENEQFF. In nucleotides, the CDR3 is TGTGCCAGCAGCTTAAGGGTAGAAAATGAGCAGTTCTTC. The V call is TRBV7-9, the J call TRBJ2-1; D is undetermined. Trimming left V 2 bases short and J 7 bases short, with 9 bases between. The CDR3 is 13 residues long. Per the germline V gene, CDR1 is SEHNR and CDR2 is FQNEAQ (reference sequence).

The gene calls are TRBV7-2 and TRBJ1-3; no firm D call. CDR3 length: 16 amino acids. Trimming removed 5 bases from V and 0 bases from J, with 14 bases in between. Germline assignment: CDR1 SGHTA and CDR2 FQGNSA. CDR3 sequence: CASSPYTRGSGNTIYF. CDR3 nucleotides: TGTGCCAGCAGCCCATATACGCGGGGCTCTGGAAACACCATATATTTT.

This clonotype was counted only a few times. This chain uses TRBV7-9 with TRBJ2-1, with 8 bases identical to TRBD2. From germline, CDR1 is SEHNR and CDR2 FQNEAQ (reference sequence). The CDR3 length is 11 residues. V dropped 11 bases and J dropped 5; count of bases not matched to a gene: 2. The CDR3 protein is CAQAGDNEQFF. In DNA form, the CDR3 reads TGTGCCCAAGCGGGAGACAATGAGCAGTTCTTC.

The rearrangement joins TRBV7-2 to TRBJ2-3; 8 positions agree with TRBD2. This CDR3 spans 19 amino acids. The germline V gene has CDR1 SGHTA and CDR2 FQGNSA. The J segment lost 0 bases and the V segment lost 1 base, leaving 12 bases of the junction unmatched. CDR3 DNA: TGTGCCAGCAGCTTAGTCGCGGCGAGGACTAGCAGCAGCACAGATACGCAGTATTTT. It is translated as CASSLVAARTSSSTDTQYF.

This sequence joins TRBV6-6 and TRBJ2-6, with D possibly matching TRBD1 (5 bases). CDR3 length: 15 amino acids. V lost 4 bases and J 0 bases, leaving 7 bases between the germline ends. The germline gives CDR1 MNHNY, CDR2 SVGAGI (reference sequence). CDR3 coding DNA: TGTGCCAGCAGTTTCCAGGGCTCTGGGGCCAACGTCCTGACTTTC. Protein product: CASSFQGSGANVLTF.